One and the same sample provided the 31 T cell receptor beta chains below, sequenced in a study of T cells in Graves' hyperthyroidism and ophthalmopathy. TCR beta CDR3 sequences were amplified from RNA transcripts. In the first-round RT-PCR of the TCR CDR3, the HTBI primer set was used. TCRdb re-called the multiplex PCR reads through MiXCR, storing one row per CDR3 protein. This table holds more than 600,000 distinct CDR3 sequences, 16% found once. Source material: blood. These TCRs come from a young man with Graves' hyperthyroidism.

The chain combines TRBV15 with TRBJ2-2; 7 bases are shared with TRBD2. V lost 0 bases and J lost 1; bases outside the gene matches: 5. This CDR3 comprises 17 residues. Per germline, CDR1 LNHNV and CDR2 YYDKDF (reference sequence). CDR3 bases: TGTGCCACCAGCAGAGATGGGGCGGGAGAGAACACCGGGGAGCTGTTTTTT. The encoded protein is CATSRDGAGENTGELFF.

This chain uses TRBV7-9 with TRBJ2-1; D unresolved. The CDR3 has 13 amino acids. Germline V CDR1 and CDR2: SEHNR, FQNEAQ (reference sequence). V was cut by 5 bases and J by 7 bases, with 12 bases left in between. The CDR3 is CASSPDGTNEQFF. The CDR3 DNA sequence: TGTGCCAGCAGCCCGGACGGAACAAATGAGCAGTTCTTC.

Ten or more counts support this clonotype. The chain is built from TRBV28 and TRBJ2-7, with 9 nucleotides matching TRBD1. The CDR3 covers 14 residues. Per the germline V gene, CDR1 is MDHEN and CDR2 is SYDVKM. V shed 5 bases, J shed 5 bases, and the junction held 7 bases outside the gene matches. CDR3 loop: CASSLSGTGNEQYF. CDR3 DNA: TGTGCCAGCAGTCTATCCGGGACAGGGAACGAGCAGTACTTC.

The chain links TRBV9 to TRBJ2-1, with 7 bases fitting TRBD1. Germline assignment: CDR1 SGDLS and CDR2 YYNGEE. CDR3 length: 14 residues. J gave up 7 bases and V 4 bases, and 8 bases lay outside the gene matches. The CDR3 here is CASSTPGTVNEQFF. The CDR3 coding sequence is TGTGCCAGCAGCACCCCCGGGACAGTTAATGAGCAGTTCTTC.

V is TRBV7-2 and J is TRBJ2-2; TRBD2 agrees at 8 bases. The germline V gene encodes CDR1 SGHTA and CDR2 FQGNSA. There are 23 residues in the CDR3. The V segment lost 2 bases and the J segment 5 bases; nucleotides outside the gene matches: 28. In DNA form, the CDR3 reads TGTGCCAGCAGCTTACGCTTCCCATCCTCCGGGACTAGGATGTCGTTGCGAACCGGGGAGCTGTTTTTT. This gives the protein CASSLRFPSSGTRMSLRTGELFF.

This clonotype was seen only a few times. The gene calls are TRBV7-3 and TRBJ2-5, with 16 bases identical to TRBD2. There are 17 residues in the CDR3. V shed 5 bases, J shed 1 base, and the junction held 4 bases outside the gene matches. Germline-derived CDR1 and CDR2 are SGHTA and FQGTGA. The CDR3 spells CASSPGTSGRVQETQYF. The CDR3, as DNA: TGTGCCAGCAGCCCCGGGACTAGCGGGAGGGTCCAAGAGACCCAGTACTTC.

The chain is built from TRBV6-1 and TRBJ2-4, with TRBD2 matching over 11 bases. The CDR3 has 19 residues. J was trimmed by 0 bases and V by 6 bases; bases with no gene match: 13. Germline assignment: CDR1 MNHNS and CDR2 SASEGT. The CDR3 is CASSLAETSGIVAKNIQYF. CDR3 in DNA: TGTGCCAGCAGCCTGGCCGAGACTAGCGGGATTGTAGCCAAAAACATTCAGTACTTC.

This chain uses TRBV6-5 with TRBJ2-2, with 7 bases fitting TRBD2. The V and J ends lost 3 bases and 6 bases, in that order; junction bases with no gene match: 7. This CDR3 has 15 residues. CDR1 and CDR2 (germline): MNHEY, SVGAGI. CDR3 coding DNA: TGTGCCAGCAGTTATTGGGGCGGGAGTTCCGGGGAGCTGTTTTTT. Translating gives CASSYWGGSSGELFF.

The CDR3 DNA follows: TGTGCCAGCAGCACGCTAGACGGTCAGCCCCAGCATTTT. Translation: CASSTLDGQPQHF. The chain combines TRBV7-3 with TRBJ1-5; D not certain. V lost 5 bases and J 6 bases, leaving 11 bases between the germline ends. The CDR3 runs 13 residues. Germline CDR1 is SGHTA and CDR2 is FQGTGA. The complete variable domain, with remaining parts taken from reference TRBV7-3 and TRBJ1-5, reads GAGVSQTPSNKVTEKGKYVELRCDPISGHTALYWYRQSLGQGPEFLIYFQGTGAADDSGLPNDRFFAVRPEGSVSTLKIQRTERGDSAVYLCASSTLDGQPQHFGDGTRLSIL.

The chain joins TRBV6-1 to TRBJ2-4; D uncertain. This CDR3 contains 16 residues. The germline V gene has CDR1 MNHNS and CDR2 SASEGT. Trimming shortened V by 1 base and J by 1 base, and 11 bases separated the two germline ends. The CDR3 DNA reads as TGTGCCAGCAGTGAAGGAGGCCGCAGGGCCAAAAACATTCAGTACTTC. This gives the protein CASSEGGRRAKNIQYF.

This clonotype was seen only a few times. The chain carries TRBV28 and TRBJ2-1; D is undetermined. The V and J ends lost 4 bases and 0 bases respectively, with 10 bases between them. This CDR3 spans 15 amino acids. Germline lookup yields CDR1 MDHEN and CDR2 SYDVKM. The CDR3 sequence: CASSYPISSYNEQFF. The CDR3 nucleotides are TGTGCCAGCAGTTATCCTATTAGCTCCTACAATGAGCAGTTCTTC.

V and J are TRBV6-1 and TRBJ1-1; the match to TRBD1 covers 7 bases. The CDR3 sequence is 14 residues long. Trimming at V came to 6 bases and at J to 4 bases, leaving 8 bases not matched to a gene. Germline V CDR1 and CDR2: MNHNS, SASEGT. The CDR3 loop reads CASRLQGMGTEAFF. The CDR3 DNA reads TGTGCCAGCAGACTACAGGGGATGGGCACTGAAGCTTTCTTT.

This clonotype was recorded a few times. This chain links TRBV9 with TRBJ2-1; 12 nucleotides line up with TRBD2. Germline assignment: CDR1 SGDLS and CDR2 YYNGEE. The CDR3 contains 16 residues. V lost 3 bases and J lost 9; bases outside the gene matches: 10. The CDR3 protein is CASSARLAGAQREQFF. CDR3 bases: TGTGCCAGCAGCGCCCGACTAGCGGGAGCCCAGCGTGAGCAGTTCTTC.

The rearrangement joins TRBV14 to TRBJ2-2, with 8 bases matching TRBD2. Germline V gene lookup returns CDR1 SGHDN and CDR2 FVKESK. The V and J ends lost 3 bases and 3 bases, in that order; junction bases with no gene match: 9. The CDR3 sequence is 17 residues long. The CDR3 nucleotides read TGTGCCAGCAGCCAGTCCGGGGGACTAGTTTACACCGGGGAGCTGTTTTTT. Translating it yields CASSQSGGLVYTGELFF.

This clonotype has ten or more counts. The rearrangement joins TRBV28 to TRBJ2-2; 7 positions agree with TRBD2. Trimming removed 4 bases from V and 5 bases from J; junction bases left unmatched: 13. Germline assignment: CDR1 MDHEN and CDR2 SYDVKM. The CDR3 is made up of 17 amino acids. CDR3 nucleotide sequence: TGTGCCAGCAGTTCCACCCCCCTCGGGAGGCCAACCGGGGAGCTGTTTTTT. It yields the protein CASSSTPLGRPTGELFF. Full variable domain (rest looked up from reference TRBV28 and TRBJ2-2): DVKVTQSSRYLVKRTGEKVFLECVQDMDHENMFWYRQDPGLGLRLIYFSYDVKMKEKGDIPEGYSVSREKKERFSLILESASTNQTSMYLCASSSTPLGRPTGELFFGEGSRLTVL.

The chain employs TRBV7-2 and TRBJ2-2; 9 bases are shared with TRBD1. The CDR3 extends over 16 amino acids. From germline, CDR1 is SGHTA and CDR2 FQGNSA. V shed 1 base, J shed 4 bases, and the junction held 4 bases outside the gene matches. This chain's CDR3 is CASSLGTGVATGELFF. The CDR3 region has the DNA TGTGCCAGCAGCTTAGGGACAGGGGTTGCCACCGGGGAGCTGTTTTTT.

This clonotype was detected only a few times. The V gene is TRBV5-1, the J gene TRBJ2-2, with 9 bases aligning to TRBD1. Germline CDR1 SGHRS, CDR2 YFSETQ. The CDR3 covers 15 residues. V shed 5 bases, J shed 6 bases, and the junction held 8 bases outside the gene matches. The CDR3 DNA follows: TGCGCCAGCAGGCCGACAGGGGGGATGTCCGGGGAGCTGTTTTTT. This encodes CASRPTGGMSGELFF.

In this sample, this clonotype turned up many times. V gene TRBV6-1 combines with J gene TRBJ1-1, with D unclear. Trimming left V 5 bases short and J 1 base short, with 14 bases between. CDR1 is MNHNS and CDR2 is SASEGT in the germline V gene. CDR3 size: 15 residues. In nucleotides, the CDR3 is TGTGCCAGCAGTCCCGCCCGGGGTTGGAACACTGAAGCTTTCTTT. Translated, it gives CASSPARGWNTEAFF.

This clonotype was counted between two and nine times. CDR3 DNA sequence: TGTGCTAGTGGTTTGCTCCTTTTGGGGTCACGTGGGGAGACCCAGTACTTC. This codes for CASGLLLLGSRGETQYF. The chain joins TRBV12-5 to TRBJ2-5; no clear D gene. The CDR3 extends over 17 amino acids. V lost 2 bases and J lost 5, with 21 bases in between. Germline V gene lookup returns CDR1 LGHNT and CDR2 FRNRAP.

This clonotype was seen ten or more times. V is TRBV2 and J is TRBJ2-3, with a possible D match to TRBD2 (6 bases). In germline, CDR1 is SNHLY, CDR2 FYNNEI. The CDR3 runs to 14 residues. Trimming stripped 8 bases from V and 5 bases from J, with 17 bases between. CDR3: CASGLAGSGDTQYF. The CDR3 nucleotides are TGTGCCAGCGGCTTGGCGGGGTCGGGAGATACGCAGTATTTT.

This clonotype was observed at least ten times. The rearrangement links TRBV28 to TRBJ2-7; 9 bases align to TRBD1. CDR1 and CDR2 (germline): MDHEN, SYDVKM. Losses at the gene ends were 3 bases for V and 7 bases for J; bases not matched to a gene: 10. There are 15 residues in the CDR3. CDR3 coding DNA: TGTGCCAGCAGTTTGGTCGGGACAGGGTCCGGGGAGCAGTACTTC. As protein: CASSLVGTGSGEQYF.

The rearrangement uses TRBV12-3 or TRBV12-4 and TRBJ2-5; no clear D gene. The CDR3 has 12 amino acids. V was pared by 6 bases and J by 4 bases, with 9 bases between. CDR3 amino acids: CASSQPLETQYF. The CDR3 DNA reads TGTGCCAGCAGCCAACCCCTAGAGACCCAGTACTTC.

This clonotype has at least ten counts. The chain couples TRBV28 to TRBJ2-1, with a weak D call TRBD1 (5 bases). Between the trimmed V and J ends, which lost 2 bases and 9 bases, there was a span of 8 bases. The germline CDR1 and CDR2 sequences are MDHEN and SYDVKM. The CDR3 extends over 12 amino acids. Written as DNA, the CDR3 is TGTGCCAGCAGTTTAGGAAGGGGTGAGCAGTTCTTC. Translation: CASSLGRGEQFF. Combining the CDR3 with reference TRBV28 and TRBJ2-1 gives the whole variable domain DVKVTQSSRYLVKRTGEKVFLECVQDMDHENMFWYRQDPGLGLRLIYFSYDVKMKEKGDIPEGYSVSREKKERFSLILESASTNQTSMYLCASSLGRGEQFFGPGTRLTVL.

This clonotype was detected a few times. CDR3 residues: CASSTRTGWGGELFF. The CDR3 coding sequence is TGTGCCAGTAGTACCCGGACAGGGTGGGGCGGGGAGCTGTTTTTT. The chain is built from TRBV19 and TRBJ2-2; 8 bases line up with TRBD1. Losses at the gene ends were 4 bases for V and 7 bases for J; bases not matched to a gene: 8. Germline V gene sequence: CDR1 LNHDA, CDR2 SQIVND (reference sequence). The CDR3 extends over 15 amino acids.

This clonotype was detected only a few times. V usage is TRBV30 and J usage is TRBJ2-4, with a possible D match to TRBD2 (7 bases). This CDR3 is built from 14 residues. V was shortened by 7 bases and J by 0 bases, with 13 bases between the two germline ends. CDR1 and CDR2 (germline): GTSNPN, SVGIG (reference sequence). For the CDR3, the DNA is TGTGCCTCCGGGGGGCATTTAGCCAAAAACATTCAGTACTTC. This translates into CASGGHLAKNIQYF.

This sequence joins TRBV29-1 and TRBJ2-7; 7 bases align to TRBD1. The CDR3 sequence is 13 residues long. The trim removed 7 bases at V and 7 bases at J, leaving 13 bases unmatched. The V gene's germline CDR1 is SQVTM and CDR2 ANQGSEA. CDR3 nucleotides: TGCAGCGGTGCCCGGGACAGTGGTGGGGAGCAGTACTTC. Amino acids: CSGARDSGGEQYF.

Many counts were recorded for this clonotype. The CDR3: CASTGQGNEKLFF. As DNA, the CDR3 is TGCGCCAGCACGGGACAGGGGAATGAAAAACTGTTTTTT. The chain combines TRBV5-1 with TRBJ1-4; TRBD1 agrees at 10 bases. Trimming took 6 bases from V and 5 from J; bases not matched to a gene: 1. The V gene's germline CDR1 is SGHRS and CDR2 YFSETQ. This CDR3 comprises 13 residues.

CDR3 region: CASKDGAPAGAPISTDTQYF. The DNA of the CDR3 is TGTGCCAGCAAGGACGGCGCACCAGCGGGAGCACCAATTAGCACAGATACGCAGTATTTT. This chain connects TRBV27 to TRBJ2-3; 8 positions agree with TRBD2. Trimming took 7 bases from V and 0 from J; bases not matched to a gene: 21. The CDR3 covers 20 residues. CDR1 is MNHEY, CDR2 SMNVEV, per germline (reference sequence).

This clonotype was detected many times. V and J are TRBV30 and TRBJ2-7, with D uncertain. The V and J ends lost 4 bases and 1 base respectively, with 11 bases between them. CDR1 and CDR2 from the germline V gene are GTSNPN and SVGIG (reference sequence). The CDR3 is 13 residues long. CDR3 region: CAWNFESSYEQYF. The CDR3 coding sequence is TGTGCCTGGAACTTTGAGTCTTCCTACGAGCAGTACTTC.

This clonotype has ten or more counts. V is TRBV7-2 and J is TRBJ2-7; 11 bases align to TRBD2. The CDR3 is made up of 15 amino acids. The J segment lost 6 bases and the V segment lost 0 bases, leaving 4 bases of the junction unmatched. Germline V lookup: CDR1 SGHTA, CDR2 FQGNSA. CDR3 bases: TGTGCCAGCAGCTTAGCGACTAGCGGGATGTCCGAGCAGTACTTC. It codes for CASSLATSGMSEQYF.

This clonotype appeared many times. The chain carries TRBV5-1 and TRBJ2-3; 10 nucleotides line up with TRBD2. Germline-derived CDR1 and CDR2 are SGHRS and YFSETQ. The CDR3 loop spans 16 amino acids. Germline trimming cut 7 bases from V and 4 bases from J; bases unmatched to any gene: 12. The CDR3 sequence: CASGAGQREGADTQYF. DNA for the CDR3: TGCGCCAGCGGGGCTGGACAGCGGGAGGGCGCAGATACGCAGTATTTT.